Listed below are T cell receptor beta chains from one sample, sequenced in a study of blood T cell repertoires in COVID-19. Profiling relied on immunoSEQ multiplex PCR, and the TCRdb table lists in-frame clones only, not all of them. The sample includes some 380,000 clones, around 84% of them seen just once. The specimen sequenced was peripheral blood. The origin of the receptors is a human donor with acute or convalescent COVID-19. The donor label of this sample is uncertain. CDR3s include the opening cysteine and the closing phenylalanine or tryptophan. The order of the fields is clone size, D gene, CDR3 length, V gene, J gene, CDR3 protein, CDR3 DNA. The D gene is left open where the match is weak. Not all rows give a size; the values are once, few, many and, for expanded clones, a class.

once	NA	15	TRBV5-1	TRBJ1-3	CASSPGLSTRNTIYF	TGCGCCAGCAGTCCGGGACTCTCCACCCGAAACACCATATATTTT
few	TRBD1	14	TRBV19	TRBJ1-4	CASSMTGGDEKLFF	TGTGCCAGTAGTATGACAGGGGGGGATGAAAAACTGTTTTTT
once	NA	14	TRBV30	TRBJ2-1	CAWSRQLTYNEQFF	TGTGCCTGGAGTCGCCAGTTAACATACAATGAGCAGTTCTTC
NA	NA	15	TRBV5-6	TRBJ1-6	CASKRRQGDNSPLHF	TGTGCCAGCAAAAGAAGGCAGGGCGACAATTCACCCCTCCACTTT
NA	TRBD1	16	TRBV19	TRBJ1-5	CASSIYRGHSNQPQHF	TGTGCCAGTAGTATCTACAGGGGGCATAGCAATCAGCCCCAGCATTTT
NA	TRBD2	14	TRBV28	TRBJ2-7	CASRPSGGAGEQYF	TGTGCCAGCCGCCCCAGCGGGGGGGCGGGTGAGCAGTACTTC
NA	NA	13	TRBV30	TRBJ1-5	CAWSPGENQPQHF	TGTGCCTGGAGTCCGGGGGAGAATCAGCCCCAGCATTTT
NA	TRBD1	18	TRBV18	TRBJ2-6	CASSLRDRGPSGANVLTF	TGTGCCAGCTCACTCCGGGACAGAGGACCTTCTGGGGCCAACGTCCTGACTTTC
NA	NA	15	TRBV19	TRBJ1-5	CASSIGGAGNQPQHF	TGTGCCAGTAGTATTGGGGGGGCGGGCAATCAGCCCCAGCATTTT
NA	TRBD2	17	TRBV10-1	TRBJ2-1	CASSEGNLAGPYNEQFF	TGCGCCAGCAGTGAAGGGAACCTAGCGGGGCCCTACAATGAGCAGTTCTTC
NA	NA	17	TRBV27	TRBJ1-6	CASSHQRPGSYNSPLHF	TGTGCCAGCAGCCATCAACGCCCAGGCTCCTATAATTCACCCCTCCACTTT
NA	TRBD1	15	TRBV5-1	TRBJ1-5	CASSFGTGAGQPQHF	TGCGCCAGCAGCTTTGGGACAGGAGCCGGTCAGCCCCAGCATTTT
NA	NA	13	TRBV29-1	TRBJ2-1	CSLGQSSYNEQFF	TGCAGCCTTGGACAGAGCTCCTACAATGAGCAGTTCTTC
NA	TRBD1	14	TRBV5-5	TRBJ2-7	CASSVGQGFYEQYF	TGTGCCAGCAGCGTGGGACAGGGGTTTTACGAGCAGTACTTC
once	TRBD1	14	TRBV18	TRBJ2-7	CASSVAGTGGEQYF	TGTGCCAGCTCAGTCGCCGGGACAGGGGGCGAGCAGTACTTC
NA	TRBD1	16	TRBV2	TRBJ1-5	CASSPRTGVRNQPQHF	TGTGCCAGCAGCCCGAGGACAGGGGTTCGAAATCAGCCCCAGCATTTT
NA	NA	13	TRBV11-2	TRBJ1-1	CASSLSMNTEAFF	TGTGCCAGCAGCTTATCAATGAACACTGAAGCTTTCTTT
NA	NA	20	TRBV18	TRBJ1-3	CASSPPGGPLFLFSGNTIYF	TGTGCCAGCTCACCACCGGGGGGGCCGCTGTTCCTCTTCTCTGGAAACACCATATATTTT
NA	NA	14	TRBV5-1	TRBJ1-3	CASSLGGGGNTIYF	TGCGCCAGCAGCTTGGGAGGAGGAGGAAACACCATATATTTT
NA	NA	16	TRBV7-6	TRBJ2-2	CASSLTGTTNTGELFF	TGTGCCAGCAGCCTAACCGGGACAACGAACACCGGGGAGCTGTTTTTT
NA	NA	13	TRBV28	TRBJ1-1	CASQTGKYPEAFF	TGTGCCAGTCAAACAGGGAAATACCCCGAAGCTTTCTTT
NA	TRBD2	19	TRBV6-1	TRBJ2-3	CASSDAHDGGAVDTDTQYF	TGTGCCAGCAGTGACGCGCACGACGGGGGGGCGGTAGATACAGATACGCAGTATTTT
NA	TRBD2	17	TRBV3-1/TRBV3-2	TRBJ2-1	CASSLRAPSGRGIEQFF	TGTGCCAGCAGCCTAAGGGCCCCTAGCGGGAGGGGGATTGAGCAGTTCTTC
NA	TRBD2	17	TRBV7-9	TRBJ2-3	CASSPHWREHRSDTQYF	TGTGCCAGCAGCCCTCATTGGCGGGAGCACCGGTCAGATACGCAGTATTTT
NA	NA	14	TRBV7-9	TRBJ1-3	CASSMTGSGNTIYF	TGTGCCAGCAGCATGACAGGATCTGGAAACACCATATATTTT
NA	TRBD1	13	TRBV29-1	TRBJ2-1	CSGRTGGENEQFF	TGCAGCGGGAGGACAGGGGGCGAAAATGAGCAGTTCTTC
NA	TRBD1	16	TRBV4-1	TRBJ1-2	CASSQGRGQRFSGYTF	TGCGCCAGCAGCCAAGGGCGGGGACAGAGATTTAGTGGCTACACCTTC
NA	NA	15	TRBV6-5	TRBJ2-3	CASSTGQLSTDTQYF	TGTGCCAGCAGTACTGGACAGCTTAGCACAGATACGCAGTATTTT
NA	TRBD1	15	TRBV19	TRBJ1-5	CASSMDRGGNQPQHF	TGTGCCAGTAGTATGGACAGGGGGGGCAATCAGCCCCAGCATTTT
NA	TRBD1	13	TRBV28	TRBJ2-1	CASSLGTEDEQFF	TGTGCCAGCAGCCTCGGGACAGAAGATGAGCAGTTCTTC
many	NA	13	TRBV7-9	TRBJ1-2	CASSRRGSGGYTF	TGTGCCAGCAGCCGGAGGGGCTCGGGTGGCTACACCTTC
NA	NA	13	TRBV5-4	TRBJ1-2	CASSPDINYGYTF	TGTGCCAGCAGCCCGGACATCAACTATGGCTACACCTTC
NA	TRBD2	14	TRBV20-1	TRBJ2-4	CSASRGGAKNIQYF	TGCAGTGCTAGTCGGGGGGGAGCCAAAAACATTCAGTACTTC
NA	NA	15	TRBV7-9	TRBJ1-5	CASSLSGVSNQPQHF	TGTGCCAGCAGCTTATCAGGGGTAAGCAATCAGCCCCAGCATTTT
few	NA	15	TRBV19	TRBJ1-5	CASSRGTERWQPQHF	TGTGCCAGTAGTCGGGGGACGGAGCGATGGCAGCCCCAGCATTTT
NA	NA	14	TRBV19	TRBJ2-2	CASSTYSNTGELFF	TGTGCCAGTAGTACGTACTCGAACACCGGGGAGCTGTTTTTT
NA	NA	13	TRBV25-1	TRBJ1-2	CASSDREGYGYTF	TGTGCCAGCAGTGACAGGGAGGGCTATGGCTACACCTTC
NA	NA	11	TRBV28	TRBJ1-1	CASSLGREAFF	TGTGCCAGCAGTTTAGGGAGGGAAGCTTTCTTT